The 19 T cell receptor beta chains given below trace back to one sample, sequenced in a study of blood T cell repertoires in COVID-19 (TCRdb year 2020). Library method: the immunoSEQ multiplex PCR assay. Entries here come from immuneACCESS through TCRdb and include only in-frame sequences with V and J called. Some clones fail to appear in such tables; in the studies checked, an unresolved V gene covers under half of the shortfall, and the cause of the remainder is unknown. The sample table holds tens of thousands of clones, of which over 70% were seen once. The ten top clones hold 2.5% to 3.5% of the sample. Input material: peripheral blood. Every receptor here comes from a man between 70 and 80 years old with COVID-19, enrolled during active disease.

This clone came up a few times. The V call is TRBV28, the J call TRBJ1-6, with D possibly TRBD1 on 5 matching bases. Germline V lookup: CDR1 MDHEN, CDR2 SYDVKM. With 3 bases removed from V and 3 bases from J, the gap between germline ends came to 9 bases. CDR3 length: 15 residues. The CDR3 sequence: CASSFPQGYNSPLHF. Here the CDR3 DNA reads TGTGCCAGCAGTTTCCCCCAGGGCTATAATTCACCCCTCCACTTT.

The chain is built from TRBV18 and TRBJ1-4; weak D call: TRBD1 (6 bases). The CDR3 totals 14 residues. The V gene's germline CDR1 is KGHSH and CDR2 LQKENI. V lost 2 bases and J 7 bases, leaving 11 bases between the germline ends. In DNA form, the CDR3 reads TGTGCCAGCTCACCAGGCAGGGGAAGTGAAAAACTGTTTTTT. It encodes CASSPGRGSEKLFF.

V is TRBV12-5 and J is TRBJ1-1; 9 nucleotides match TRBD1. V was pared by 3 bases and J by 11 bases, with 1 base of the junction left unmatched. Germline lookup yields CDR1 LGHNT and CDR2 FRNRAP. The CDR3 runs 11 residues. CDR3 residues: CASGLQGAAFF. The CDR3 nucleotides are TGTGCTAGTGGTTTACAGGGGGCGGCTTTCTTT.

The CDR3 region has the DNA TGTGCCAGCAGTGCCACCCCCAGCTCTGGAAACACCATATATTTT. Its translation is CASSATPSSGNTIYF. V and J are TRBV28 and TRBJ1-3; D gene unclear. Trimming left V 5 bases short and J 0 bases short, with 11 bases between. The germline CDR1 and CDR2 sequences are MDHEN and SYDVKM. The CDR3 runs to 15 residues.

The chain employs TRBV18 and TRBJ2-1, with 15 nucleotides matching TRBD2. This CDR3 spans 16 amino acids. Germline V lookup: CDR1 KGHSH, CDR2 LQKENI. V trimming: 6 bases; J trimming: 4 bases; junction bases outside the gene matches: 4. The CDR3 region has the DNA TGTGCCAGCTCCCACGGGACTAGCGGGAGGTACAATGAGCAGTTCTTC. Amino acids: CASSHGTSGRYNEQFF. Looking up the rest from reference TRBV18 and TRBJ2-1 gives the full variable domain: NAGVMQNPRHLVRRRGQEARLRCSPMKGHSHVYWYRQLPEEGLKFMVYLQKENIIDESGMPKERFSAEFPKEGPSILRIQQVVRGDSAAYFCASSHGTSGRYNEQFFGPGTRLTVL.

The gene calls are TRBV30 and TRBJ2-7; D remains unclear. Germline V lookup: CDR1 GTSNPN, CDR2 SVGIG (reference sequence). The V end was cut by 2 bases, the J end by 0 bases, with 5 bases between. The CDR3 extends over 12 amino acids. CDR3 sequence (DNA): TGTGCCTGGAGTCCTAACTCCTACGAGCAGTACTTC. Its translation: CAWSPNSYEQYF.

The V and J genes are TRBV10-3 and TRBJ2-7; perhaps TRBD2 as D (5 bases). Germline V CDR1 and CDR2: ENHRY, SYGVKD. CDR3 size: 14 residues. V was cut by 6 bases and J by 2 bases, with 14 bases left in between. The CDR3 reads CAIRTSGLTYEQYF. In nucleotides, the CDR3 is TGTGCCATCAGAACGAGCGGATTAACCTACGAGCAGTACTTC.

The rearrangement uses TRBV10-3 and TRBJ1-2, with 8 bases that match TRBD1. This CDR3 contains 13 residues. Trimming took 2 bases from V and 4 from J; bases not matched to a gene: 0. Germline CDR1 is ENHRY and CDR2 is SYGVKD. CDR3 DNA sequence: TGTGCCATCAGTGAGGGACAGGGCTATGGCTACACCTTC. This codes for CAISEGQGYGYTF.

The V and J genes are TRBV9 and TRBJ1-1; a weak D match, TRBD1 (6 bases). The V and J ends lost 4 bases and 1 base respectively, with 11 bases between them. The germline CDR1 and CDR2 sequences are SGDLS and YYNGEE. The CDR3 is 14 amino acids. The CDR3 coding sequence is TGTGCCAGCAGCAAGACGGGACAGAACACTGAAGCTTTCTTT. It encodes CASSKTGQNTEAFF.

The V gene is TRBV11-2, the J gene TRBJ2-3; 7 bases match TRBD2. The ends lost 5 bases at V and 1 base at J; junction bases unmatched: 9. Germline values: CDR1 SGHAT, CDR2 FQNNGV. This CDR3 is built from 16 residues. CDR3 coding DNA: TGTGCCAGCAGCCCTCGGGCTAGCGGACGCACAGATACGCAGTATTTT. It specifies CASSPRASGRTDTQYF.

This chain uses TRBV7-2 with TRBJ1-6; 7 positions match TRBD1. The CDR3 sequence is 15 residues long. J was trimmed by 4 bases and V by 6 bases; bases with no gene match: 6. The germline V gene has CDR1 SGHTA and CDR2 FQGNSA. The CDR3 DNA reads TGTGCCAGCAGTTCCCTCAGGGGGTATAATTCACCCCTCCACTTT. This gives the protein CASSSLRGYNSPLHF.

The gene calls are TRBV24-1 and TRBJ1-2, with 9 bases lining up with TRBD1. This CDR3 is built from 14 residues. Germline V gives CDR1 KGHDR, CDR2 SFDVKD. V lost 7 bases and J lost 8; bases outside the gene matches: 10. The CDR3, as DNA: TGTGCCACCAGACCGGGACAGGGAATCGTCGGCTACACCTTC. Translation: CATRPGQGIVGYTF.

The rearrangement links TRBV15 to TRBJ1-4; D is unclear. CDR3 size: 15 residues. Per germline, CDR1 LNHNV and CDR2 YYDKDF (reference sequence). The V end lost 0 bases, the J end lost 7 bases, and 12 bases lay between the germline ends. The CDR3 sequence: CATSRDLRVTEKLFF. Written as DNA, the CDR3 is TGTGCCACCAGCAGAGATCTACGGGTTACTGAAAAACTGTTTTTT.

This clone was observed a few times. The chain joins TRBV10-3 to TRBJ1-5; 8 nucleotides line up with TRBD1. CDR3 size: 15 residues. Trimming at V came to 9 bases and at J to 0 bases, leaving 7 bases not matched to a gene. The V gene's germline CDR1 is ENHRY and CDR2 SYGVKD. In nucleotides, the CDR3 is TGTGCCATTGGGACAGGAGAATATAGCAATCAGCCCCAGCATTTT. Amino acids: CAIGTGEYSNQPQHF.

The rearrangement uses TRBV7-2 and TRBJ1-1; D not certain. With 6 bases removed from V and 9 bases from J, the gap between germline ends came to 11 bases. The CDR3 totals 11 residues. Germline V gene lookup returns CDR1 SGHTA and CDR2 FQGNSA. In nucleotides, the CDR3 is TGTGCCAGCAGTTTCAGCGCAAAAGCTTTCTTT. Its translation: CASSFSAKAFF.

The gene calls are TRBV5-5 and TRBJ1-1; D gene unclear. The V and J ends lost 1 base and 0 bases respectively, with 13 bases between them. Germline V gene lookup returns CDR1 SGHKS and CDR2 YYEKEE (reference sequence). The CDR3 extends over 16 amino acids. The CDR3 coding sequence is TGTGCCAGCAGCTTGTCGGTCCCGGAGGTGAACACTGAAGCTTTCTTT. It specifies CASSLSVPEVNTEAFF. Full variable domain (rest looked up from reference TRBV5-5 and TRBJ1-1): DAGVTQSPTHLIKTRGQQVTLRCSPISGHKSVSWYQQVLGQGPQFIFQYYEKEERGRGNFPDRFSARQFPNYSSELNVNALLLGDSALYLCASSLSVPEVNTEAFFGQGTRLTVV.

The chain joins TRBV6-2 or TRBV6-3 to TRBJ1-2; D possibly corresponds to TRBD1 (6 bases). The ends were cut back, 0 bases at V and 4 bases at J, with 12 bases in the middle. Germline V gene data show CDR1 as MNHEY and CDR2 as SVGEGT. The CDR3 spans 15 residues. CDR3 amino acids: CASSYSSTGSYGYTF. DNA for the CDR3: TGTGCCAGCAGTTACTCATCTACAGGGAGCTATGGCTACACCTTC.

This chain connects TRBV5-1 to TRBJ1-6; a possible D gene is TRBD1 (5 bases). CDR3 size: 21 residues. V was clipped by 4 bases and J by 1 base, with 27 bases between them. Germline V gene data show CDR1 as SGHRS and CDR2 as YFSETQ. The CDR3 DNA is TGCGCCAGCAGCAGAAAGGGTTTCAGGACACTCCTGTCGTCCTATAATTCACCCCTCCACTTT. As protein: CASSRKGFRTLLSSYNSPLHF.

The CDR3 bases are TGTGCCAGCTCACAATCCCCCGGGGATCTGAAAGGCTACACCTTC. Residues: CASSQSPGDLKGYTF. The chain recombines TRBV18 with TRBJ1-2, with D hard to call. V lost 4 bases and J lost 8, with 20 bases in between. Per germline, CDR1 KGHSH and CDR2 LQKENI. This CDR3 has 15 residues. Full variable domain (remainder filled in from reference TRBV18 and TRBJ1-2): NAGVMQNPRHLVRRRGQEARLRCSPMKGHSHVYWYRQLPEEGLKFMVYLQKENIIDESGMPKERFSAEFPKEGPSILRIQQVVRGDSAAYFCASSQSPGDLKGYTFGSGTRLTVV.